This is a list of T cell receptor beta chains from one sample in a study of cytomegalovirus exposure and HLA in healthy donors. Here immunoSEQ multiplex PCR was the method, and the copy in TCRdb shows in-frame clones only, minus some. Among more than 100,000 clones listed, around 67% were seen once. Sequencing input: PBMCs. These receptors were collected from a woman aged 45 to 65 in good health and CMV-seronegative. CDR3s include the opening cysteine and the closing phenylalanine or tryptophan. The D gene is left open where the match is weak. Some rows mark clone size as missing; the rest say once, few, many or name a class of expanded clone.

.	.	TRBV6-5	CASSIGNSNQPQHF
.	.	TRBV5-1	CASIPGDTGELFF
few	.	TRBV12-5	CASGSNRDPYSYNSPLHF
.	TRBD1	TRBV6-1	CASSERTGRGIAKNIQYF
.	.	TRBV11-2	CASSLRDMAYEQYF
.	TRBD2	TRBV7-9	CASSLGSNSGGFPGELFF
.	TRBD2	TRBV27	CASSQQGAGLAGARYEQYF
.	.	TRBV7-2	CASSFFIWGEYEQYF
.	.	TRBV4-2	CASSQDIPETQYF
few	TRBD2	TRBV9	CASRGGGRPTDTQYF
.	TRBD2	TRBV7-2	CASSLIRGGRNEQFF
.	TRBD2	TRBV7-2	CASSLTSGGGTDTQYF
.	TRBD2	TRBV7-7	CASSLTSDTYNEQFF
few	.	TRBV5-1	CASTDVEVLGEQYF
.	.	TRBV7-2	CASSLAVRQLETQYF
.	TRBD1	TRBV10-2	CASRGTGEGGYTF
.	.	TRBV28	CASTDGGGGTQYF